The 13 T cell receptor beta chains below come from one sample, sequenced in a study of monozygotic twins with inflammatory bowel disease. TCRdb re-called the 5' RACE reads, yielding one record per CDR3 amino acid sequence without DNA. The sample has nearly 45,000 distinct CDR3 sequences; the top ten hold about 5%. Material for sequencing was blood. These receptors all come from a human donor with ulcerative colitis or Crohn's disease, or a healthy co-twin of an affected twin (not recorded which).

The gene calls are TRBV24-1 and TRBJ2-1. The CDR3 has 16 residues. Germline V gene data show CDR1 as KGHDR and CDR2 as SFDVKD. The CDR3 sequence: CATSDLPGDSYNEQFF.

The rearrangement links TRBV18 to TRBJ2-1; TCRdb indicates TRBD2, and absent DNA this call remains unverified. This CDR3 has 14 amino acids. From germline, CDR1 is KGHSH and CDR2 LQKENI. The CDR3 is CASSPLAGDNEQFF.

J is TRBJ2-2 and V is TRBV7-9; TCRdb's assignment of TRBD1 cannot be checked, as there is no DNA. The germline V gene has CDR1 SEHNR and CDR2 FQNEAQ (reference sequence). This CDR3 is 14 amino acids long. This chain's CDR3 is CAPSRGPNTGELFF.

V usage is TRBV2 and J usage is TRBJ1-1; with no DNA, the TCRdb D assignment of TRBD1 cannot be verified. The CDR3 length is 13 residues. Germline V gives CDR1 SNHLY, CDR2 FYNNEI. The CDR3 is CASRRDTHTEAFF.

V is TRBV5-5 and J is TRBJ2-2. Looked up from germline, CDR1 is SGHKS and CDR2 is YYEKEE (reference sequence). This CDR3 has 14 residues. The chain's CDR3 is CASSFRKNTGELFF.

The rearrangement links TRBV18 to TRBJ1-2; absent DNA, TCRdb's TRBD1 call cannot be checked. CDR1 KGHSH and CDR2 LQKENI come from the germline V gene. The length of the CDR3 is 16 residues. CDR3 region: CASSPPGQGSLNGYTF.

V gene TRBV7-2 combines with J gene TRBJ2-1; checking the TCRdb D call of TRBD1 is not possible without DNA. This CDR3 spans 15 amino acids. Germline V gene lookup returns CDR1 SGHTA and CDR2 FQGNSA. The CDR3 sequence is CASSQRDRESNEQFF.

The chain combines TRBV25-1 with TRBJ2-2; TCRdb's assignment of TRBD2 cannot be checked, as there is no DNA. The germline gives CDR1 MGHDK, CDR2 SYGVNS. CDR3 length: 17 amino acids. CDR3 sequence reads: CASSRRTAGGHTGELFF.

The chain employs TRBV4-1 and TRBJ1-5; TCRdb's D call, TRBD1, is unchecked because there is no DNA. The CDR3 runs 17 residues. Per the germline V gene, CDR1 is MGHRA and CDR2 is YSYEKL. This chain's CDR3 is CASSQGETGVRNQPQHF.

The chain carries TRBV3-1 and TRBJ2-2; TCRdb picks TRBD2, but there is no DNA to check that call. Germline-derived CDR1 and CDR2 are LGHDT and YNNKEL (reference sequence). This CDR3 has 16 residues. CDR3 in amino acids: CASSPGGGAVIGELFF.

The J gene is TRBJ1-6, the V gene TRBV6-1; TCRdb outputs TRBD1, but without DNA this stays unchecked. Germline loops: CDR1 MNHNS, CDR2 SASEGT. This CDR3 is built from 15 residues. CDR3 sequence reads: CASSDRAGKDSPLHF.

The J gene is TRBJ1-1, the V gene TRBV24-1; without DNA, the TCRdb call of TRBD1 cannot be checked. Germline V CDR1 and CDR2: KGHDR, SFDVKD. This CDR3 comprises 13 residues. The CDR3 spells CATSDRDRGEAFF.

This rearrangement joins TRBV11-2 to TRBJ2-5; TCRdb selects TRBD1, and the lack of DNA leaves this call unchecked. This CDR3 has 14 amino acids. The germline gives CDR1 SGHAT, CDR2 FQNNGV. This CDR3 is CASGGGDIQETQYF.